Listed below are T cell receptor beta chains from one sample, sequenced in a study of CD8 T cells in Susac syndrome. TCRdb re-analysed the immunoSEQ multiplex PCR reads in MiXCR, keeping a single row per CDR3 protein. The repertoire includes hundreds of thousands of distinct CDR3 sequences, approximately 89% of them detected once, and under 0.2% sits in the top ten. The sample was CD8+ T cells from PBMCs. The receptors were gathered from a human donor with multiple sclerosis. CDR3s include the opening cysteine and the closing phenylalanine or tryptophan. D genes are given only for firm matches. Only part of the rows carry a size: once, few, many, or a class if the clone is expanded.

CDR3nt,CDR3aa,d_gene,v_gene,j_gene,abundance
TGCGCCAGCAGCCAAGCGGGGGGGCTATCCTACGAGCAGTACTTC,CASSQAGGLSYEQYF,TRBD2,TRBV4-1,TRBJ2-7,.
TGTGCCAGCAGTTTAGCTGTGTCGAACACTGAAGCTTTCTTT,CASSLAVSNTEAFF,.,TRBV27,TRBJ1-1,.
TGCGCCAGCAGCAGTACTAGCGGGCTCGACAATGAGCAGTTCTTC,CASSSTSGLDNEQFF,TRBD2,TRBV5-1,TRBJ2-1,.
TGTGCCAGCAGTGAACCCCCTAGCTTTGAGAAGTTCTTC,CASSEPPSFEKFF,.,TRBV2,TRBJ2-1,.
TGTGCCAGCAGCTTAGTTCCGGGGCCTGAGCAGTTCTTC,CASSLVPGPEQFF,.,TRBV7-9,TRBJ2-1,.
TGCAGTGCAGGGACGATGAGCTCCTACAATGAGCAGTTCTTC,CSAGTMSSYNEQFF,.,TRBV20-1,TRBJ2-1,.
TGTGCCAGCAGCTTGCTCAGGACGATCGTCTACGAGCAGTACTTC,CASSLLRTIVYEQYF,.,TRBV5-6,TRBJ2-7,.
TGTGCCAGTAGTATATGGGGCTCAGATACGCAGTATTTT,CASSIWGSDTQYF,.,TRBV19,TRBJ2-3,.
TGCAGTGCTAGGAAGATGGAAATCTCCGGGGAGCTGTTTTTT,CSARKMEISGELFF,.,TRBV20-1,TRBJ2-2,.
TGTGCCAGCAGCGGGCTAGCGGGAAGGTACAATGAGCAGTTCTTC,CASSGLAGRYNEQFF,TRBD2,TRBV7-9,TRBJ2-1,.
TGCGCCACGACAGGGCCCATGAACACTGAAGCTTTCTTT,CATTGPMNTEAFF,TRBD1,TRBV4-3,TRBJ1-1,.
TGCGCCAGCAGCCAAGATATGGGGGCAGGGTCTCAGCCCCAGCATTTT,CASSQDMGAGSQPQHF,.,TRBV4-3,TRBJ1-5,.
TGTGCCAGCAGTTTATGGGCTGGGGGGTCCTACAATGAGCAGTTCTTC,CASSLWAGGSYNEQFF,.,TRBV27,TRBJ2-1,.
TGTGCCAGCACCCTAAGCCGGTCGGGGCACCATGAGCAGTTCTTC,CASTLSRSGHHEQFF,.,TRBV28,TRBJ2-1,.
TGTGCCAGCAGCCCACAGAACACTGAAGCTTTCTTT,CASSPQNTEAFF,.,TRBV7-2,TRBJ1-1,.
TGTGCCAGCAGCGGCCCGGGCGGGGGCCAAAAGACCCAGTACTTC,CASSGPGGGQKTQYF,.,TRBV7-9,TRBJ2-5,.
TGCGCCAGCAGCCAGGGGATGCTCACCGGGGAGCTGTTTTTT,CASSQGMLTGELFF,.,TRBV4-3,TRBJ2-2,.
TGTGCCAGCAACGCCCAGGACAGGCTTAACACTGAAGCTTTCTTT,CASNAQDRLNTEAFF,TRBD1,TRBV7-9,TRBJ1-1,.
TGTGCCAGCAGCTTATTAGGGCTTAATGAGCAGTACTTC,CASSLLGLNEQYF,.,TRBV7-9,TRBJ2-7,.
TGTGCCAGCAGCTCTCCTACGCAGGTCGGGATAAGGAATACGCAGTATTTT,CASSSPTQVGIRNTQYF,.,TRBV7-9,TRBJ2-3,.
TGTGCCAGCAGCTTTATCATGGATCCCCGCTATGGCTACACCTTC,CASSFIMDPRYGYTF,.,TRBV7-9,TRBJ1-2,.
TGTGCCAGCAGCCAAGCGGGGACTAGCGATTACAATGAGCAGTTCTTC,CASSQAGTSDYNEQFF,TRBD2,TRBV4-2,TRBJ2-1,once
TGTGCCAGCAGCCCTCCGACAGTTCAAGAGACCCAGTACTTC,CASSPPTVQETQYF,.,TRBV11-3,TRBJ2-5,.
TGTGCCAGCAGCCAAGGGACAGGCAACTACGAGCAGTACTTC,CASSQGTGNYEQYF,TRBD1,TRBV4-2,TRBJ2-7,.
TGTGCCAGCAGCACGGGGGATCGCTCACCCCCAGATACGCAGTATTTT,CASSTGDRSPPDTQYF,.,TRBV7-2,TRBJ2-3,.
TGTGCCAGCAGCTACGAACCCACCGGGACAGGGGGGACCGATGAGCAGTTCTTC,CASSYEPTGTGGTDEQFF,TRBD1,TRBV6-5,TRBJ2-1,.
TGCAGTGCTAGAGGGGACAGGGGTCAGAGCCTCTATGGCTACACCTTC,CSARGDRGQSLYGYTF,TRBD1,TRBV20-1,TRBJ1-2,.
TGTGCCAGTGGGCGACAACCCCTTAGCTCTGGGGCCAACGTCCTGACTTTC,CASGRQPLSSGANVLTF,.,TRBV19,TRBJ2-6,.
TGTGCCATCAGTGAGCCAAACTACGAGCAGTACTTC,CAISEPNYEQYF,.,TRBV10-3,TRBJ2-7,.
TGCGCCAGCAGCCAAAGCGGGGTCTCCTACGAGCAGTACTTC,CASSQSGVSYEQYF,TRBD2,TRBV4-3,TRBJ2-7,.
TGTGCCACCAGCAGAGATTCGGTCTCAAACACCGGGGAGCTGTTTTTT,CATSRDSVSNTGELFF,.,TRBV15,TRBJ2-2,.
TGTGCCAGCAGTGACTCACCAGAAACTAACACTGAAGCTTTCTTT,CASSDSPETNTEAFF,.,TRBV6-4,TRBJ1-1,.
TGTGCCAGCAGCCAACAAGGGAATCAGCCCCAGCATTTT,CASSQQGNQPQHF,.,TRBV3-1,TRBJ1-5,.
TGTGCCAGTAGTATATTAGTATCAGATACGCAGTATTTT,CASSILVSDTQYF,.,TRBV19,TRBJ2-3,.
TGTGCCAGCAGTCTTAGCGGGAGCGCAGATACGCAGTATTTT,CASSLSGSADTQYF,TRBD2,TRBV12-3/TRBV12-4,TRBJ2-3,.
TGCGCCAGCAGCCCCCATTACGGGGGCAATCAGCCCCAGCATTTT,CASSPHYGGNQPQHF,.,TRBV4-1,TRBJ1-5,once
TGCGCCAGCAGCTTGGTTGGTCCGACGGGACAGAAGAAAGAGACCCAGTACTTC,CASSLVGPTGQKKETQYF,TRBD1,TRBV5-1,TRBJ2-5,.
TGTGCCAGCGTCAAGGGGACTAGCCACACAGATACGCAGTATTTT,CASVKGTSHTDTQYF,TRBD2,TRBV6-1,TRBJ2-3,.
TGTGCCAGCAGTTTGGCGCGGAGGACAGATACGCAGTATTTT,CASSLARRTDTQYF,.,TRBV27,TRBJ2-3,.
TGCAGTGCTACACAGGGCCGGGGGTACAATTCACCCCTCCACTTT,CSATQGRGYNSPLHF,.,TRBV20-1,TRBJ1-6,.
TGCGCCAGCAGCTTAGGGGGGGCGGATGGCTACACCTTC,CASSLGGADGYTF,.,TRBV5-1,TRBJ1-2,few
TGTGCCAGCAGCCAAGATTTCGTTCTAGTGCCTCCCACAGATACGCAGTATTTT,CASSQDFVLVPPTDTQYF,.,TRBV4-2,TRBJ2-3,.
TGTGCCAGCAGTACGGGGAGTGGGGACACAGATACGCAGTATTTT,CASSTGSGDTDTQYF,.,TRBV12-3/TRBV12-4,TRBJ2-3,few
TGTGCCAGCAGCTTGGGGCCCGGGAATGAGCAGTTCTTC,CASSLGPGNEQFF,.,TRBV7-9,TRBJ2-1,few
TGCGCCAGGGGTGAGCAGTTCTTC,CARGEQFF,.,TRBV28,TRBJ2-1,.
TGTGCCTGGAGGATGGGCGGGAGGAGTAATGAGCAGTTCTTC,CAWRMGGRSNEQFF,TRBD2,TRBV30,TRBJ2-1,.
TGTGCCTGGAGTGTGGCGAACAGGGGGGAAGCTTTCTTT,CAWSVANRGEAFF,TRBD1,TRBV30,TRBJ1-1,.
TGTGCCAGCGGAGTGGCCTACGAGGCTTTCTTT,CASGVAYEAFF,.,TRBV2,TRBJ1-1,.
TGTGCCAGTAGTCCCGGGACAACTCCAACTGAAGCTTTCTTT,CASSPGTTPTEAFF,.,TRBV19,TRBJ1-1,.
TGTGCCAGCAGCCTAATCGGGTCTGGGGCCAACGTCCTGACTTTC,CASSLIGSGANVLTF,.,TRBV5-5,TRBJ2-6,.
TGTGCCAGCAGCTTAGACCCCTACCCTAGCGAGCAGTACTTC,CASSLDPYPSEQYF,.,TRBV7-2,TRBJ2-7,.
TGTGCCACCAGCCCTACCTTCGGCTACGAGCAGTACTTC,CATSPTFGYEQYF,.,TRBV15,TRBJ2-7,few
TGTGCCAGCGGGGTTGGCACTGAAGCTTTCTTT,CASGVGTEAFF,.,TRBV25-1,TRBJ1-1,.